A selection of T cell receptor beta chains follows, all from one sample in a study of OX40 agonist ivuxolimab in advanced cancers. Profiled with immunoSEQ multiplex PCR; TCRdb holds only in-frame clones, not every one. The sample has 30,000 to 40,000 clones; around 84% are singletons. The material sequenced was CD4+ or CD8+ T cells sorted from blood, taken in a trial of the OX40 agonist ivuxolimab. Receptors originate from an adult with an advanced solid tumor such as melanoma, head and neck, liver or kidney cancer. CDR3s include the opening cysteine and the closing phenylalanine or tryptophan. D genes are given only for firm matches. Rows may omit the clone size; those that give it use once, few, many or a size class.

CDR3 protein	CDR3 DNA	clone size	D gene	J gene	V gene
CASSARPGGAGELFF	TGTGCCAGCAGCGCGAGACCAGGGGGGGCCGGGGAGCTGTTTTTT	NA	NA	TRBJ2-2	TRBV2
CASSRGGETQYF	TGTGCCAGCAGCCGGGGGGGAGAGACCCAGTACTTC	NA	TRBD2	TRBJ2-5	TRBV10-3
CAWSSGTAIYDEQFF	TGTGCCTGGAGTTCCGGGACCGCTATTTACGATGAGCAGTTCTTC	NA	NA	TRBJ2-1	TRBV30
CASSTGTGNTIYF	TGTGCCAGCTCGACAGGGACTGGAAACACCATATATTTT	once	TRBD1	TRBJ1-3	TRBV9
CASRLGTANTEAFF	TGCGCCAGCAGACTCGGGACAGCGAACACTGAAGCTTTCTTT	NA	TRBD1	TRBJ1-1	TRBV5-1
CASSSEAGAGSYNEQFF	TGTGCCAGTAGTTCCGAAGCGGGGGCAGGTTCCTACAATGAGCAGTTCTTC	NA	TRBD2	TRBJ2-1	TRBV19
CASSLAGGTYEQYF	TGTGCCAGCAGCTTGGCAGGGGGCACCTACGAGCAGTACTTC	once	TRBD1	TRBJ2-7	TRBV5-6
CASTLGRRTDTQYF	TGTGCCAGCACCTTGGGGAGGAGGACAGATACGCAGTATTTT	NA	NA	TRBJ2-3	TRBV11-2
CASSYRLADSYNEQFF	TGTGCCAGCAGCTACCGACTAGCGGACTCCTACAATGAGCAGTTCTTC	few	TRBD2	TRBJ2-1	TRBV7-2
CASSYHGTGGSYEQYF	TGTGCCAGCAGTTACCATGGGACAGGGGGATCCTACGAGCAGTACTTC	NA	TRBD1	TRBJ2-7	TRBV6-5
CASSLDRASTEAFF	TGCGCCAGCAGCCTGGACAGGGCGAGCACTGAAGCTTTCTTT	NA	TRBD1	TRBJ1-1	TRBV5-1
CASSESSPGNQPQHF	TGCGCCAGCAGTGAGTCGTCGCCAGGGAACCAGCCCCAGCATTTT	NA	NA	TRBJ1-5	TRBV10-2
CASIRQGAHNEQFF	TGTGCCAGCATAAGACAGGGGGCGCATAATGAGCAGTTCTTC	few	TRBD1	TRBJ2-1	TRBV6-1
CASSLKGRPNEQFF	TGTGCCAGCAGCTTAAAGGGACGACCAAATGAGCAGTTCTTC	NA	NA	TRBJ2-1	TRBV7-9
CASSVLWNTGELFF	TGTGCCAGCAGTGTTCTTTGGAACACCGGGGAGCTGTTTTTT	NA	NA	TRBJ2-2	TRBV6-4
CASSIGVTDTQYF	TGTGCCAGTAGTATCGGAGTAACAGATACGCAGTATTTT	NA	NA	TRBJ2-3	TRBV19
CASSQGGTGGLPEAFF	TGCGCCAGCAGCCAAGGGGGGACAGGGGGCTTACCTGAAGCTTTCTTT	NA	TRBD1	TRBJ1-1	TRBV4-3
CASSWGEGHGELFF	TGTGCCAGCAGTTGGGGTGAGGGGCACGGGGAGCTGTTTTTT	NA	NA	TRBJ2-2	TRBV28
CASSHGQGASGANVLTF	TGTGCCAGTAGTCATGGACAGGGGGCATCTGGGGCCAACGTCCTGACTTTC	NA	TRBD1	TRBJ2-6	TRBV19
CASSQDLFGREKVHF	TGCGCCAGCAGCCAAGATCTTTTCGGCAGGGAAAAGGTTCATTTT	NA	NA	TRBJ1-5	TRBV4-3
CASSLGTGDNEQFF	TGTGCCAGCAGCTTGGGGACAGGGGACAATGAGCAGTTCTTC	medium-sized	TRBD1	TRBJ2-1	TRBV7-7
CASSFRRVLTYEQYF	TGTGCCAGCAGTTTTCGGCGGGTCCTAACCTACGAGCAGTACTTC	NA	NA	TRBJ2-7	TRBV28
CASSERDWGSETQYF	TGTGCCAGCAGTGAAAGAGATTGGGGGTCCGAGACCCAGTACTTC	NA	NA	TRBJ2-5	TRBV6-1
CASSLSRGGRSTDTQYF	TGCGCCAGCAGCCTCTCAAGAGGGGGGCGAAGCACAGATACGCAGTATTTT	once	NA	TRBJ2-3	TRBV4-1
CASSSGNTYSNQPQHF	TGTGCCAGCAGCAGTGGCAACACTTATAGCAATCAGCCCCAGCATTTT	NA	NA	TRBJ1-5	TRBV5-8
CASSLSRGLGYTF	TGTGCCAGCAGCCTCAGCAGGGGGCTTGGCTACACCTTC	NA	TRBD1	TRBJ1-2	TRBV7-9
CASTLTTGSGNTIYF	TGCGCCAGCACCCTAACGACAGGGTCAGGAAACACCATATATTTT	NA	TRBD1	TRBJ1-3	TRBV4-1
CASSPRTSGERDTQYF	TGTGCCAGCAGCCCCCGGACTAGCGGGGAACGGGATACGCAGTATTTT	NA	TRBD2	TRBJ2-3	TRBV5-4
CASSHGVETQYF	TGTGCCAGCAGTCACGGCGTGGAGACCCAGTACTTC	NA	NA	TRBJ2-5	TRBV6-6
CASSLLGVGGYTF	TGTGCCAGCAGTTTATTAGGGGTTGGAGGCTACACCTTC	NA	NA	TRBJ1-2	TRBV28
CASSSSGGTGELFF	TGTGCCAGCAGCTCTTCAGGGGGCACCGGGGAGCTGTTTTTT	NA	TRBD1	TRBJ2-2	TRBV2
CASSLVVQNTEAFF	TGCGCCAGCAGCTTGGTGGTCCAGAACACTGAAGCTTTCTTT	NA	NA	TRBJ1-1	TRBV5-1
CASSIALWYEQYF	TGTGCCAGTAGTATAGCCCTCTGGTACGAGCAGTACTTC	NA	NA	TRBJ2-7	TRBV19
CATSTQTSGVYNEQFF	TGTGCCACCAGCACCCAGACTAGCGGGGTTTACAATGAGCAGTTCTTC	NA	TRBD2	TRBJ2-1	TRBV15
CASSIGSGNTIYF	TGTGCCAGCAGCATCGGTTCTGGAAACACCATATATTTT	NA	NA	TRBJ1-3	TRBV7-2
CASSSLDRGSLSLADTQYF	TGTGCCAGCAGCTCCCTTGACCGGGGGAGCCTTTCCTTGGCAGATACGCAGTATTTT	NA	NA	TRBJ2-3	TRBV11-2
CASRPTNTGELFF	TGTGCCAGTAGACCAACGAACACCGGGGAGCTGTTTTTT	NA	NA	TRBJ2-2	TRBV19
CASSIQAQETQYF	TGTGCCAGTAGTATTCAGGCTCAAGAGACCCAGTACTTC	NA	NA	TRBJ2-5	TRBV19